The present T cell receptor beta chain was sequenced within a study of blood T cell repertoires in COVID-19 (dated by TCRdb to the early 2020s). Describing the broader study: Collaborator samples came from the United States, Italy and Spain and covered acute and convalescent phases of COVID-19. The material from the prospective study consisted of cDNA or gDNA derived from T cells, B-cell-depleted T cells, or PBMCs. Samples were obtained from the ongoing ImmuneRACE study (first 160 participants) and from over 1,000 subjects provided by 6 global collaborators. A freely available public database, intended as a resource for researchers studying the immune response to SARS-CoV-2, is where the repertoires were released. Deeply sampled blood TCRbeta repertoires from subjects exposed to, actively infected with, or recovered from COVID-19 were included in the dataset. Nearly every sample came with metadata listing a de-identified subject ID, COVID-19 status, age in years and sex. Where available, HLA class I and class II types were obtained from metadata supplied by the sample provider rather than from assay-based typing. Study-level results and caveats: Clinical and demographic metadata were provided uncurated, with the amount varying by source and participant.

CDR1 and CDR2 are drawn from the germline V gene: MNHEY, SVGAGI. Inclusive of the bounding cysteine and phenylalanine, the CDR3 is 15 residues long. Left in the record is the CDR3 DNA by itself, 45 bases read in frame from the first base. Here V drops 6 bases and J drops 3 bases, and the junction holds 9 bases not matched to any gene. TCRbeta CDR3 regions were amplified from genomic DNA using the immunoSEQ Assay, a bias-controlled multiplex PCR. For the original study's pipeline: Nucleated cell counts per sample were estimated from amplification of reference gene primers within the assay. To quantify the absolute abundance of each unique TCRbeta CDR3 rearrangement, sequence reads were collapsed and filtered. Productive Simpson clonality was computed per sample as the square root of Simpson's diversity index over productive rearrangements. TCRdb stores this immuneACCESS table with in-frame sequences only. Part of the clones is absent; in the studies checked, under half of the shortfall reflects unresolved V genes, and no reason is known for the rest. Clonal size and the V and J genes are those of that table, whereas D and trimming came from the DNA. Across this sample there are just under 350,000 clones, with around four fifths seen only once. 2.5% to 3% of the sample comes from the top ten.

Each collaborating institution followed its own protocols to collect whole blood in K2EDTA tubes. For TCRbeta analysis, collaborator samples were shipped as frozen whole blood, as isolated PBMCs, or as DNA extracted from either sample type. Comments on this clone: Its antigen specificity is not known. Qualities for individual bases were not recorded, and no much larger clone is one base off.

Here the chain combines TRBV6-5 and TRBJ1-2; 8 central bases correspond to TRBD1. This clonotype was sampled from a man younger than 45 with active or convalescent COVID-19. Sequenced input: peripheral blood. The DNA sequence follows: TGTGCCAGCAGCTACGGACAGGGCCCGCACTATGGCTACACCTTC. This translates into CASSYGQGPHYGYTF.